This T cell receptor (beta chain) originates from a study of T cell clonotyping in hematopoietic cell transplantation. In its sample, this clone was seen once. Its specificity is unknown. Samples: about 28 days before transplant, then days 30, 100 and 180 after. Sequenced by immunoSEQ multiplex PCR; TCRdb stores in-frame clones only, minus some. The data hold about 9,600 clones, with 60% to 85% observed a single time. V shed 0 bases and J shed 2 bases, with 2 bases lying between them. Germline CDR1 SGHTA, CDR2 FQGNSA. CDR3 length equals 12 residues. Study-wide findings and caveats: After transplant, recipient diversity fell while pathologically expanded clonotypes grew through day 180. Few recipient clonotypes overlapped donors; over 95% were de novo at given depth.

The TCR comes from a female patient aged 40-50 years who had an allogeneic stem cell transplant from a related donor, so T cells may come from the graft donor. Some clones in this sample may be carry-over from other donors' samples. The rearrangement uses TRBV7-2 and TRBJ2-7; D unresolved. The sequencing used PBMCs, collected 30 days after allogeneic stem cell transplant. CDR3 protein: CASSLATYEQYF. As DNA, the CDR3 is TGTGCCAGCAGCTTAGCTACCTACGAGCAGTACTTC.